This T cell receptor (beta chain) is from a study of circulating and synovial CD4+ cells in juvenile arthritis. Study-wide results and limits: Shared-clonotype fractions with synovium likely underestimate full repertoire overlap. Some such blood samples were as oligoclonal as synovium.

Using immunoSEQ multiplex PCR, the repertoire was profiled, and TCRdb retains in-frame clones only, with some absent. The repertoire holds around 31,000 clones, around 95% seen once, with under 0.2% in the top ten. This clone was seen once. Its antigen is unidentified. CDR3 length equals 16 residues. Germline V lookup: CDR1 MDHEN, CDR2 SYDVKM. Trimming took 5 bases from V and 2 from J, leaving 15 bases between them. The sample consisted of CD4+ T cells from blood. The rearrangement uses TRBV28 and TRBJ2-2; TRBD2 might be the D (6 bases). The sequence was collected from a human donor with juvenile idiopathic arthritis. CDR3 sequence reads: CASSRTGTANTGELFF. The CDR3 coding sequence is TGTGCCAGCAGTAGAACCGGGACTGCCAACACCGGGGAGCTGTTTTTT.